These T cell receptor beta chains were read from a single sample in a study of CD8+ T cells in alopecia areata. Profiled with immunoSEQ multiplex PCR; TCRdb holds only in-frame clones, not every one. The sample lists approximately 89,000 clones; 45% to 60% were seen once. Sequenced sample: NKG2D-high CD8+ T cells sorted from blood. These receptors originate from a human donor with alopecia areata. Each CDR3 is given with its conserved first and last residue. Fields, in order: CDR3 length, V gene, J gene, clone size, CDR3 protein. Some rows mark clone size as missing; the rest say once, few, many or name a class of expanded clone.

cdr3_length: 11; v_call: TRBV5-4; j_call: TRBJ2-5; clone_size: few; cdr3_aa: CASSTSETQYF
cdr3_length: 14; v_call: TRBV29-1; j_call: TRBJ2-7; clone_size: few; cdr3_aa: CSFWDGGTSYEQYF
cdr3_length: 13; v_call: TRBV27; j_call: TRBJ2-7; clone_size: NA; cdr3_aa: CASSLGGSYEQYF
cdr3_length: 12; v_call: TRBV28; j_call: TRBJ1-1; clone_size: few; cdr3_aa: CASGNRGQQAFF
cdr3_length: 12; v_call: TRBV28; j_call: TRBJ2-3; clone_size: NA; cdr3_aa: CASSFPPDTQYF
cdr3_length: 13; v_call: TRBV11-2; j_call: TRBJ1-1; clone_size: NA; cdr3_aa: CASSARLGAEAFF
cdr3_length: 11; v_call: TRBV6-5; j_call: TRBJ1-2; clone_size: NA; cdr3_aa: CASRGDYGYTF
cdr3_length: 14; v_call: TRBV15; j_call: TRBJ2-5; clone_size: NA; cdr3_aa: CATSRDFGPETQYF
cdr3_length: 17; v_call: TRBV7-7; j_call: TRBJ2-5; clone_size: NA; cdr3_aa: CASSYALSRTLQETQYF
cdr3_length: 15; v_call: TRBV5-4; j_call: TRBJ2-3; clone_size: NA; cdr3_aa: CASSLGQGTTDTQYF
cdr3_length: 17; v_call: TRBV7-9; j_call: TRBJ2-3; clone_size: NA; cdr3_aa: CASSLRSASLSTDTQYF
cdr3_length: 13; v_call: TRBV30; j_call: TRBJ1-2; clone_size: NA; cdr3_aa: CAWLQLGSPGYTF
cdr3_length: 13; v_call: TRBV6-6; j_call: TRBJ2-7; clone_size: NA; cdr3_aa: CATGGQQNYEQYF
cdr3_length: 15; v_call: TRBV9; j_call: TRBJ2-1; clone_size: once; cdr3_aa: CASSTRTGIYNEQFF
cdr3_length: 15; v_call: TRBV4-1; j_call: TRBJ2-2; clone_size: medium-sized; cdr3_aa: CASSQYPKGTGELFF
cdr3_length: 12; v_call: TRBV14; j_call: TRBJ2-5; clone_size: NA; cdr3_aa: CASSLGKETQYF
cdr3_length: 17; v_call: TRBV5-1; j_call: TRBJ1-1; clone_size: NA; cdr3_aa: CASSWGQGQLGLPEAFF
cdr3_length: 14; v_call: TRBV27; j_call: TRBJ2-7; clone_size: NA; cdr3_aa: CASSFDGARYEQYF
cdr3_length: 12; v_call: TRBV30; j_call: TRBJ2-1; clone_size: NA; cdr3_aa: CAWSYLYNEQFF
cdr3_length: 15; v_call: TRBV9; j_call: TRBJ1-2; clone_size: NA; cdr3_aa: CASSSRTGEYDGYTF
cdr3_length: 14; v_call: TRBV7-9; j_call: TRBJ2-7; clone_size: NA; cdr3_aa: CASSFPDRVHEQYF
cdr3_length: 13; v_call: TRBV14; j_call: TRBJ2-7; clone_size: NA; cdr3_aa: CATSGTGRYEQYF
cdr3_length: 13; v_call: TRBV28; j_call: TRBJ2-1; clone_size: few; cdr3_aa: CASSFGVYNEQFF
cdr3_length: 13; v_call: TRBV30; j_call: TRBJ2-7; clone_size: NA; cdr3_aa: CAGIPSGGTEQYF
cdr3_length: 15; v_call: TRBV29-1; j_call: TRBJ2-3; clone_size: NA; cdr3_aa: CSVEVRTDNTDTQYF
cdr3_length: 16; v_call: TRBV15; j_call: TRBJ2-1; clone_size: NA; cdr3_aa: CATSRDGNSGMGEQFF
cdr3_length: 13; v_call: TRBV27; j_call: TRBJ2-5; clone_size: once; cdr3_aa: CASSPERPGTQYF
cdr3_length: 14; v_call: TRBV27; j_call: TRBJ2-7; clone_size: NA; cdr3_aa: CASSLHPTSGEQYF
cdr3_length: 13; v_call: TRBV9; j_call: TRBJ1-1; clone_size: NA; cdr3_aa: CASSSEISTEAFF
cdr3_length: 14; v_call: TRBV14; j_call: TRBJ2-1; clone_size: NA; cdr3_aa: CASSQLERRFEQFF
cdr3_length: 14; v_call: TRBV27; j_call: TRBJ1-2; clone_size: few; cdr3_aa: CASSLRGGGNGYTF
cdr3_length: 11; v_call: TRBV20-1; j_call: TRBJ2-7; clone_size: few; cdr3_aa: CSASTGYEQYF
cdr3_length: 15; v_call: TRBV4-3; j_call: TRBJ1-2; clone_size: NA; cdr3_aa: CASSQGTASSYGYTF
cdr3_length: 16; v_call: TRBV2; j_call: TRBJ2-1; clone_size: NA; cdr3_aa: CASRPGLAGPRDEQFF
cdr3_length: 18; v_call: TRBV30; j_call: TRBJ2-1; clone_size: NA; cdr3_aa: CAWNTGRRAAGIFDEQFF
cdr3_length: 11; v_call: TRBV30; j_call: TRBJ1-2; clone_size: NA; cdr3_aa: CAWTPGAGYTF
cdr3_length: 12; v_call: TRBV11-2; j_call: TRBJ2-5; clone_size: few; cdr3_aa: CASTDRGETQYF
cdr3_length: 14; v_call: TRBV2; j_call: TRBJ1-2; clone_size: NA; cdr3_aa: CASRTGGSDYGYTF
cdr3_length: 18; v_call: TRBV7-9; j_call: TRBJ2-5; clone_size: few; cdr3_aa: CASAWPGNPSAHQETQYF
cdr3_length: 13; v_call: TRBV4-1; j_call: TRBJ2-1; clone_size: NA; cdr3_aa: CASSQGLPNEQFF
cdr3_length: 15; v_call: TRBV7-2; j_call: TRBJ1-1; clone_size: few; cdr3_aa: CASSLEGVMNTEAFF
cdr3_length: 12; v_call: TRBV5-6; j_call: TRBJ2-3; clone_size: NA; cdr3_aa: CASKWGTDTQYF
cdr3_length: 10; v_call: TRBV30; j_call: TRBJ1-2; clone_size: NA; cdr3_aa: CAWSGKGYTF
cdr3_length: 14; v_call: TRBV2; j_call: TRBJ2-2; clone_size: NA; cdr3_aa: CASSESLLAGELFF
cdr3_length: 14; v_call: TRBV14; j_call: TRBJ2-7; clone_size: NA; cdr3_aa: CASSPRDFAYEQYF
cdr3_length: 13; v_call: TRBV9; j_call: TRBJ2-3; clone_size: NA; cdr3_aa: CASSVEYIDTQYF
cdr3_length: 14; v_call: TRBV19; j_call: TRBJ2-7; clone_size: NA; cdr3_aa: CASSPGLGGYEQYF
cdr3_length: 15; v_call: TRBV15; j_call: TRBJ2-5; clone_size: few; cdr3_aa: CATSTLRGGAETQYF
cdr3_length: 16; v_call: TRBV15; j_call: TRBJ2-1; clone_size: NA; cdr3_aa: CATSRGSELTYNEQFF
cdr3_length: 11; v_call: TRBV20-1; j_call: TRBJ2-7; clone_size: NA; cdr3_aa: CSASDSYEQYF
cdr3_length: 12; v_call: TRBV27; j_call: TRBJ2-1; clone_size: few; cdr3_aa: CASSTGPVEQFF
cdr3_length: 12; v_call: TRBV29-1; j_call: TRBJ2-7; clone_size: NA; cdr3_aa: CSGTGREPGQYF
cdr3_length: 16; v_call: TRBV28; j_call: TRBJ2-5; clone_size: NA; cdr3_aa: CASSTGTGDPQETQYF
cdr3_length: 15; v_call: TRBV11-3; j_call: TRBJ1-1; clone_size: NA; cdr3_aa: CASSLVLGRETEAFF
cdr3_length: 12; v_call: TRBV29-1; j_call: TRBJ2-7; clone_size: few; cdr3_aa: CSVEGGGYEQYF
cdr3_length: 15; v_call: TRBV7-2; j_call: TRBJ2-3; clone_size: few; cdr3_aa: CASSLAGGWSDTQYF
cdr3_length: 13; v_call: TRBV7-9; j_call: TRBJ2-5; clone_size: NA; cdr3_aa: CASSLWDEETQYF
cdr3_length: 13; v_call: TRBV2; j_call: TRBJ2-5; clone_size: NA; cdr3_aa: CASSETGQETQYF